This T cell receptor beta chain stems from a study of OX40 agonist ivuxolimab in advanced cancers. TCRdb's copy holds only in-frame clones and misses some; the assay was immunoSEQ multiplex PCR. The sample has about 48,000 clones; about 88% are singletons. J was trimmed by 6 bases and V by 5 bases; bases with no gene match: 3. Germline lookup yields CDR1 MDHEN and CDR2 SYDVKM. The CDR3 runs 13 residues. Autoimmune disease history or systemic immunosuppression led to patients being barred. The receptor was isolated from an adult with an advanced solid tumor such as melanoma, head and neck, liver or kidney cancer. The V and J genes are TRBV28 and TRBJ1-5; 8 nucleotides agree with TRBD1. This specimen was CD4+ or CD8+ T cells sorted from blood, taken in a trial of the OX40 agonist ivuxolimab. For the CDR3, the DNA is TGTGCCAGCAGTGGACAGGGTATTCAGCCCCAGCATTTT. Its protein product is CASSGQGIQPQHF. The whole variable domain, remainder taken from reference TRBV28 and TRBJ1-5, is DVKVTQSSRYLVKRTGEKVFLECVQDMDHENMFWYRQDPGLGLRLIYFSYDVKMKEKGDIPEGYSVSREKKERFSLILESASTNQTSMYLCASSGQGIQPQHFGDGTRLSIL.